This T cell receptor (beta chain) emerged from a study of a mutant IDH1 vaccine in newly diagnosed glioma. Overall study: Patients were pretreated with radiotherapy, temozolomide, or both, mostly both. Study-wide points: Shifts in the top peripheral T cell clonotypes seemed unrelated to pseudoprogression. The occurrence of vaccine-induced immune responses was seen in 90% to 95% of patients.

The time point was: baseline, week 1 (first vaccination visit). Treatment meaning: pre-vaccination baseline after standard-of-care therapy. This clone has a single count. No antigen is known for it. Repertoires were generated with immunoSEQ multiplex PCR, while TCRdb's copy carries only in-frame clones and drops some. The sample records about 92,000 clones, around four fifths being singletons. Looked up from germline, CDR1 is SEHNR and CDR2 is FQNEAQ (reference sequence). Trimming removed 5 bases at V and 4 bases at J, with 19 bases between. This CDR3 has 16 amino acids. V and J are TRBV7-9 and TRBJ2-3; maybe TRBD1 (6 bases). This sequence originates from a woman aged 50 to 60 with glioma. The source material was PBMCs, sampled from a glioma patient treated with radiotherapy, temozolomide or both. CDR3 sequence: CASSGGRATVADTQYF. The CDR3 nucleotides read TGTGCCAGCAGCGGGGGCCGAGCGACCGTAGCAGATACGCAGTATTTT.